The clone carrying this TCR beta chain turned up a few times. The primer mix had 60 Vbeta and 13 Jbeta primers. TCRdb keeps only in-frame clones here, not all; method: immunoSEQ multiplex PCR. The sample includes about 140,000 clones, around 80% of them seen just once. This specimen comes from a study of cytomegalovirus exposure and HLA in healthy donors. The material sequenced was PBMCs. The receptor was isolated from a woman aged 40 to 55 in good health and CMV-seronegative.

CDR3 in DNA: TGTGCCATCAGGAGAGGACTAGGCGATGAGCAGTTCTTC. It codes for CAIRRGLGDEQFF. The V gene is TRBV10-3, the J gene TRBJ2-1; 7 nucleotides agree with TRBD2. Germline CDR1 reads ENHRY; CDR2 reads SYGVKD. CDR3 length: 13 amino acids. J was trimmed by 8 bases and V by 6 bases; bases with no gene match: 7.